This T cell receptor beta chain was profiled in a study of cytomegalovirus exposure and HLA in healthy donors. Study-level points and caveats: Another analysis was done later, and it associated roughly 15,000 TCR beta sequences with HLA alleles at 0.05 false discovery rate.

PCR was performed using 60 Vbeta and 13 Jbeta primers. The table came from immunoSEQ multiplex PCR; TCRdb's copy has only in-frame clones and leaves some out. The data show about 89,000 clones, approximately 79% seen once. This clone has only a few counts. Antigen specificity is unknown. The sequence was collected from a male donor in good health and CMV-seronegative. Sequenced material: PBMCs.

The CDR3 nucleotides are TGTGCCAGCAGTCCTAGGACTAGCGGGAGTATCTATGAGCAGTTCTTC. Its protein is CASSPRTSGSIYEQFF. The chain recombines TRBV28 with TRBJ2-1; 13 bases match TRBD2. The CDR3 length is 16 residues. J was trimmed by 8 bases and V by 5 bases; bases with no gene match: 9. Germline-derived CDR1 and CDR2 are MDHEN and SYDVKM.